This TCR beta chain was sequenced in a study of blood T cell repertoires in COVID-19 (dated by TCRdb to the early 2020s). Notes on the research overall: Samples from collaborators originated in the United States, Italy and Spain and spanned both the acute and convalescent phases of COVID-19. Sample metadata almost always included a de-identified subject ID, COVID-19 status, age in years and sex. The repertoires were released in a freely available public database meant as a resource for research on the immune response to SARS-CoV-2. Subjects who had been exposed to COVID-19, were actively infected with it, or had recovered from it provided the deeply sampled blood TCRbeta repertoires that made up the dataset. The samples were drawn from two sources: the first 160 participants of the ongoing ImmuneRACE study, and 1,000 to 1,500 subjects contributed by 6 global collaborators. HLA class I and class II types, where available, came from metadata supplied by the sample provider rather than from assay-based typing. The prospective study material was composed of cDNA or gDNA derived from T cells, B-cell-depleted T cells, or PBMCs. Summary of the overall study and its limitations: The amount of clinical and demographic metadata varied by source and participant and was provided uncurated.

Each collaborating institution followed its own protocols to collect whole blood in K2EDTA tubes. Collaborator samples were shipped for TCRbeta analysis as frozen whole blood, isolated PBMCs, or DNA extracted from either sample type. TCRbeta CDR3 regions were amplified from genomic DNA by means of the immunoSEQ Assay, a bias-controlled multiplex PCR. The study's own analysis went as follows. The number of nucleated cells in each sample was estimated by amplification of reference gene primers within the assay. To quantify the absolute abundance of each unique TCRbeta CDR3 rearrangement, sequence reads were collapsed and filtered. Productive Simpson clonality was computed per sample as the square root of Simpson's diversity index over productive rearrangements. The immuneACCESS repertoire file appears here via TCRdb, limited to in-frame rearrangements. These files lack a portion of the clones; in checked studies, under half of the deficit traces to unresolved V genes, and the cause of the others is not known. Clonal size and the V and J genes are those of that table, whereas D and trimming came from the DNA. In this sample the table shows 55,000 to 80,000 clones, around 84% of which occur a single time. Over 0.8% of the sample is taken by the ten largest.

Regarding this clone: What antigen it recognizes has not been identified. The input lacks base qualities; no much larger clone sits a single base away.

CDR1 and CDR2 are drawn from the germline V gene (reference sequence): LNHDA, SQIVND. The CDR3 measures 16 amino acids from cysteine to phenylalanine. This entry keeps only the CDR3 DNA: 48 bases, framed from base 1. Germline trimming: 5 bases from V, 0 bases from J; junction bases outside gene matches: 6. Sequenced input: peripheral blood. The rearranged chain carries TRBV19 and TRBJ2-2, and TRBD1 matches 7 of the central bases. This TCR derives from a man aged 65-85 years with acute or convalescent COVID-19. The DNA sequence is as follows: TGTGCCAGTAGTTCCCCACAGGGGACGAACACCGGGGAGCTGTTTTTT. Translated, this gives CASSSPQGTNTGELFF.